The 2 T cell receptor beta chains presented below share a single source sample, sequenced in a study of T cell responses to AZD1222 COVID-19 vaccine. The table came from immunoSEQ multiplex PCR; TCRdb's copy has only in-frame clones and leaves some out. The sample yields about 120,000 clones, about 83% seen once. Here the sequenced sample was peripheral blood, taken on day 0 of AZD1222 vaccination. These receptors came from an adult in good health.

V gene TRBV7-8 combines with J gene TRBJ1-2; tentative D call: TRBD1 (6 bases). This CDR3 contains 13 residues. V was shortened by 3 bases and J by 5 bases, with 10 bases between the two germline ends. Germline CDR1 SGHVS, CDR2 FQNEAQ. CDR3 in DNA: TGTGCCAGCAGCTTGGGACAAGATTATGGCTACACCTTC. Translated: CASSLGQDYGYTF.

The chain combines TRBV3-1 (or the pseudogene TRBV3-2) with TRBJ1-5; D unclear. V was pared by 1 base and J by 0 bases, with 4 bases between. This CDR3 contains 14 residues. Germline-derived CDR1 and CDR2 are LGHDT and YNNKEL (reference sequence). CDR3 nucleotide sequence: TGTGCCAGCAGCCAAGTTGGTAGCAATCAGCCCCAGCATTTT. This sequence encodes CASSQVGSNQPQHF.